The 14 T cell receptor beta chains below come from one sample, sequenced in a study of blood T cell repertoires in COVID-19. Data came from immunoSEQ multiplex PCR; TCRdb stores just in-frame clones and leaves some out. The sample comprises 84,000 or so clones, roughly 80% of which are singletons, and 9.5% to 15% rests with the top ten. Sequenced material: peripheral blood. The receptors were sampled from a woman aged 40 to 50 with active or convalescent COVID-19.

The V and J genes are TRBV7-8 and TRBJ2-1; 9 positions agree with TRBD2. Trimming took 1 base from V and 7 from J; bases not matched to a gene: 14. The CDR3 runs to 18 residues. The V gene's germline CDR1 is SGHVS and CDR2 FQNEAQ. CDR3 protein: CASSLGGGAGAGLNEQFF. For the CDR3, the DNA is TGTGCCAGCAGCTTAGGCGGGGGGGCGGGAGCGGGTTTGAATGAGCAGTTCTTC.

J is TRBJ1-4 and V is TRBV6-6, with TRBD1 identical over 7 bases. CDR1 is MNHNY and CDR2 is SVGAGI in the germline V gene (reference sequence). Trimming took 4 bases from V and 8 from J; bases not matched to a gene: 7. This CDR3 is 14 amino acids long. The CDR3 bases are TGTGCCAGCAGTTCCCCGACAGGGCGGGAAAAACTGTTTTTT. As protein: CASSSPTGREKLFF.

The V call is TRBV5-4, the J call TRBJ2-5, with TRBD2 matching 9 bases. The CDR3 consists of 15 residues. Trimming removed 1 base from V and 2 bases from J; junction bases left unmatched: 3. Germline CDR1 reads SGHNT; CDR2 reads YYREEE (reference sequence). The CDR3 loop is CASSLKAGGQETQYF. The DNA for the CDR3 is TGTGCCAGCAGCTTGAAAGCGGGGGGACAAGAGACCCAGTACTTC.

The V call is TRBV6-5, the J call TRBJ2-3; 7 nucleotides align to TRBD1. V shed 6 bases and J 2 bases; nucleotides not matched to a gene: 5. The germline V gene has CDR1 MNHEY and CDR2 SVGAGI. The CDR3 length is 14 residues. CDR3 loop: CASRPGQFTDTQYF. The DNA of the CDR3 is TGTGCCAGCAGACCGGGACAGTTCACAGATACGCAGTATTTT.

The V gene is TRBV11-3, the J gene TRBJ2-7; D might be TRBD1 (6 bases). The CDR3 is made up of 14 amino acids. Trimming stripped 6 bases from V and 2 bases from J, with 14 bases between. CDR1 is SGHNT, CDR2 YENEEA, per germline. In DNA form, the CDR3 reads TGTGCCAGCAGACCAGGGGCAGGGACCTACGAGCAGTACTTC. Encoded protein: CASRPGAGTYEQYF.

This clone appeared once. The rearrangement links TRBV19 to TRBJ1-5, with D unresolved. Trimming left V 6 bases short and J 4 bases short, with 10 bases between. CDR1 is LNHDA, CDR2 SQIVND, per germline (reference sequence). The CDR3 spans 13 residues. The CDR3 loop reads CASRTRFNQPQHF. The CDR3 region has the DNA TGTGCCAGTAGGACTAGGTTTAATCAGCCCCAGCATTTT.

J is TRBJ1-4 and V is TRBV7-6; D possibly corresponds to TRBD1 (5 bases). Germline V CDR1 and CDR2: SGHVS, FNYEAQ. The CDR3 is made up of 19 amino acids. V was clipped by 5 bases and J by 0 bases, with 22 bases between them. For the CDR3, the DNA is TGTGCCAGCAGCCTAAGGAAAGGGGCAGGCATATCAACTAATGAAAAACTGTTTTTT. Protein sequence: CASSLRKGAGISTNEKLFF.

In this sample, this clone turned up a few times. The V call is TRBV21-1, the J call TRBJ2-2; no DNA check was done on the table's D call, TRBD1. TRBV21-1 is an annotated pseudogene. This CDR3 has 16 residues. As DNA, the CDR3 is TGTGCCAGCAGCAAAGTCGACAGGGGGCGCCGAGGGGAGCTGTTTTTT. This sequence encodes CASSKVDRGRRGELFF.

This clone occurred once. The chain is built from TRBV30 and TRBJ1-6; 11 bases fit TRBD1. Germline CDR1 GTSNPN, CDR2 SVGIG (reference sequence). CDR3 size: 16 residues. After removal of 4 bases from V and 9 bases from J, the junction contained 11 bases not matched to a gene. CDR3 sequence reads: CAWIRTGGARISPLHF. The DNA of the CDR3 is TGTGCCTGGATTCGGACAGGGGGCGCGAGAATTTCACCCCTCCACTTT.

V and J are TRBV6-5 and TRBJ2-7; D might be TRBD2 (5 bases). Germline CDR1 and CDR2: MNHEY and SVGAGI. CDR3 size: 14 residues. The ends were cut back, 6 bases at V and 0 bases at J, with 12 bases in the middle. The CDR3 is CASSVTGSSYEQYF. CDR3 in DNA: TGTGCCAGCAGCGTGACGGGGAGCTCCTACGAGCAGTACTTC.

In DNA form, the CDR3 reads TGTGCCAGCAGCTTAGCAGGAGAAACGACCCAGTACTTC. Translating it yields CASSLAGETTQYF. V is TRBV7-9 and J is TRBJ2-5; D is uncertain. Trimming shortened V by 0 bases and J by 7 bases, and 9 bases separated the two germline ends. CDR1 SEHNR and CDR2 FQNEAQ come from the germline V gene (reference sequence). The CDR3 spans 13 residues. The complete variable domain, with remaining parts taken from reference TRBV7-9 and TRBJ2-5, reads DTGVSQNPRHKITKRGQNVTFRCDPISEHNRLYWYRQTLGQGPEFLTYFQNEAQLEKSRLLSDRFSAERPKGSFSTLEIQRTEQGDSAMYLCASSLAGETTQYFGPGTRLLVL.

The V and J genes are TRBV28 and TRBJ1-5, with a possible D match to TRBD1 (5 bases). The CDR3 is 13 residues long. The V gene lost 5 bases and the J gene lost 8 bases, with 13 bases spanning the gap. Germline loops: CDR1 MDHEN, CDR2 SYDVKM. For the CDR3, the DNA is TGTGCCAGCAGTCACGGGGGTCCAGAGCCCCAGCATTTT. Protein sequence: CASSHGGPEPQHF.

The chain links TRBV10-3 to TRBJ1-4; 10 nucleotides line up with TRBD1. The trim removed 4 bases at V and 8 bases at J, leaving 7 bases unmatched. Germline assignment: CDR1 ENHRY and CDR2 SYGVKD. This CDR3 comprises 15 residues. The DNA of the CDR3 is TGTGCCATCAGTGCCCCCGGGACAGGGGACGAAAAACTGTTTTTT. Translated: CAISAPGTGDEKLFF.

This chain joins TRBV5-1 and TRBJ2-3; 8 bases line up with TRBD2. CDR3 length: 16 residues. Germline V gene data show CDR1 as SGHRS and CDR2 as YFSETQ. The junction had 8 bases not matched to a gene; V was cut back by 4 bases and J by 1 base. CDR3 sequence: CASSPGLAMGTDTQYF. The CDR3 DNA reads as TGCGCCAGCAGCCCAGGACTAGCCATGGGCACAGATACGCAGTATTTT.